This T cell receptor (beta chain) derives from a study of control samples from healthy donors and cancer patients. The length of the CDR3 is 14 residues. V was clipped by 2 bases and J by 7 bases, with 16 bases between them. Germline V gives CDR1 SGHRS, CDR2 YFSETQ. Some clones are missing from TCRdb's copy, which holds only in-frame ones; the method was immunoSEQ multiplex PCR. The table shows just under 150,000 clones, with more than 85% occurring only once. This chain links TRBV5-1 with TRBJ2-7, with D maybe TRBD1 (5 bases). The receptor comes from a young man in good health. The source material was blood. The CDR3 is CASSFWTPEEEQYF. The CDR3 nucleotides read TGCGCCAGCAGCTTCTGGACACCCGAGGAGGAGCAGTACTTC.